The 8 T cell receptor beta chains below come from one sample, sequenced in a study of T cell repertoires in cytomegalovirus infection. MiXCR, applied by TCRdb to the reads, yields one record per CDR3 protein. The sample lists 300,000 to 450,000 distinct CDR3 sequences; 15% to 20% were seen once. What was sequenced was PBMCs. The receptors were sampled from a human donor in good health (CMV status not recorded). Some clones in this sample may be carry-over from other donors' samples.

In its sample, this clonotype was seen a few times. The chain joins TRBV18 to TRBJ2-1; 9 bases align to TRBD2. J was trimmed by 7 bases and V by 3 bases; bases with no gene match: 10. The CDR3 spans 16 residues. Germline CDR1 KGHSH, CDR2 LQKENI. Here the CDR3 reads CASSPSGLAGENEQFF. CDR3 coding DNA: TGTGCCAGCTCACCCTCGGGACTAGCAGGTGAAAATGAGCAGTTCTTC.

The chain carries TRBV28 and TRBJ2-5; no reliable D call. Germline CDR1 is MDHEN and CDR2 is SYDVKM. Trimming stripped 2 bases from V and 8 bases from J, with 12 bases between. This CDR3 is built from 13 residues. The CDR3 DNA reads TGTGCCAGCAGTTTACGGGTGGATGTTACCCAGTACTTC. It encodes CASSLRVDVTQYF.

V and J are TRBV20-1 and TRBJ1-2; D gene unclear. This CDR3 has 13 amino acids. V lost 4 bases, J lost 3 bases, and 12 bases lay in between. Germline CDR1 DFQATT, CDR2 SNEGSKA (reference sequence). The CDR3 region is CSATPTPDYGYTF. For the CDR3, the DNA is TGCAGTGCTACCCCGACACCCGACTATGGCTACACCTTC.

The genes are TRBV7-6 and TRBJ2-5; weak D call: TRBD1 (6 bases). Trimming left V 5 bases short and J 5 bases short, with 12 bases between. Germline loops: CDR1 SGHVS, CDR2 FNYEAQ. There are 13 residues in the CDR3. CDR3 nucleotides: TGTGCCAGCAGCCGAGGGGGTGTGGAGACCCAGTACTTC. This gives the protein CASSRGGVETQYF.

The CDR3 sequence is CSAGSGTGGSYEQYF. DNA for the CDR3: TGCAGTGCTGGATCCGGGACAGGGGGCTCGTACGAGCAGTACTTC. V and J are TRBV20-1 and TRBJ2-7, with 12 nucleotides matching TRBD1. Germline V lookup: CDR1 DFQATT, CDR2 SNEGSKA (reference sequence). Germline trimming cut 5 bases from V and 4 bases from J; bases unmatched to any gene: 9. The CDR3 has 15 residues.

This clonotype was observed at least ten times. The rearrangement links TRBV7-9 to TRBJ2-7, with 7 nucleotides matching TRBD1. This CDR3 region has 15 residues. V gave up 5 bases and J gave up 3 bases; unmatched junction bases: 10. Per germline, CDR1 SEHNR and CDR2 FQNEAQ (reference sequence). The CDR3 DNA reads as TGTGCCAGCAGCCCCCGGGCCGGACAGGACTACGAGCAGTACTTC. This sequence encodes CASSPRAGQDYEQYF. Combining the CDR3 with reference TRBV7-9 and TRBJ2-7 gives the whole variable domain DTGVSQNPRHKITKRGQNVTFRCDPISEHNRLYWYRQTLGQGPEFLTYFQNEAQLEKSRLLSDRFSAERPKGSFSTLEIQRTEQGDSAMYLCASSPRAGQDYEQYFGPGTRLTVT.

This chain links TRBV28 with TRBJ1-2; weak D call: TRBD1 (5 bases). V gave up 3 bases and J gave up 4 bases, with 12 bases separating them. From germline, CDR1 is MDHEN and CDR2 SYDVKM. The CDR3 has 14 amino acids. The CDR3, as DNA: TGTGCCAGCAGTTTTCGGGGCATCGGCTATGGCTACACCTTC. It specifies CASSFRGIGYGYTF.

This clonotype has a count of ten or more. The rearrangement uses TRBV12-3 or TRBV12-4 and TRBJ1-2; D gene uncertain. The length of the CDR3 is 11 residues. The germline V and J ends were trimmed by 5 bases and 7 bases, with 8 bases remaining between them. The CDR3 region has the DNA TGTGCCAGCAGTGCTATGAGTGGCTACACCTTC. This encodes CASSAMSGYTF.